The clone carrying this T cell receptor (beta chain) showed up many times. Antigen unknown. With 1 base removed from V and 1 base from J, the gap between germline ends came to 1 base. CDR3 length: 13 residues. Germline CDR1 reads MNHEY; CDR2 reads SVGAGI. The sample originates from a study of response to subunit inactivated influenza vaccine. Broader study findings: Researchers suggested that each seasonal influenza vaccination recruits few new T cells.

TCRdb passed the RT-PCR reads through MiXCR, listing each CDR3 protein once. The table lists almost 250,000 distinct CDR3 sequences, 9.5% to 15% of them singletons. This receptor was obtained from a man over 45 who received an inactivated influenza vaccine. Sequences were derived from non-naive T cells sorted from PBMCs, sampled 14 to 15 days before vaccination. The chain links TRBV6-5 to TRBJ2-2; D ambiguous. DNA of the CDR3: TGTGCCAGCAGTTACTTGAACACCGGGGAGCTGTTTTTT. It codes for CASSYLNTGELFF.